This TCR beta chain was obtained from a study of monozygotic twins with inflammatory bowel disease. Per-sample cDNA came from eight separate reactions. TCRdb reprocessed the 5' RACE reads, keeping one entry per CDR3 protein, no DNA. This sample's table has about 210,000 distinct CDR3 sequences. Concerning this clonotype itself: Its antigen is currently unknown.

Whole-study results and caveats: Diversity of TCRbeta measured by inverse Simpson was lower in IBD patients than in healthy co-twins. The study supported no single strong signal or clonotype linked to IBD.

Germline CDR1 and CDR2: KGHSH and LQKENI. CDR3 length equals 13 residues. The origin of this receptor is a human donor with ulcerative colitis or Crohn's disease, or a healthy co-twin of an affected twin (not recorded which). V and J are TRBV18 and TRBJ2-7. Source material: blood. The CDR3 here is CASSPPVIYEQYF.